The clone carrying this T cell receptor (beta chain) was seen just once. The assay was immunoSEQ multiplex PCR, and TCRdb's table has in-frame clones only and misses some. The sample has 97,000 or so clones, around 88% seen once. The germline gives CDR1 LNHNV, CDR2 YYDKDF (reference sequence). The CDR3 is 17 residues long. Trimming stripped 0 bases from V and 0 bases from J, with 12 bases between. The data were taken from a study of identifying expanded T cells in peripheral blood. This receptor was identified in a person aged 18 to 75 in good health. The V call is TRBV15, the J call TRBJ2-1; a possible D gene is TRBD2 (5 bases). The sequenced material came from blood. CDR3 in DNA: TGTGCCACCAGCAGAGATGTCAGCGGATTCTCCTACAATGAGCAGTTCTTC. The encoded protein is CATSRDVSGFSYNEQFF.